The 8 T cell receptor beta chains below all came from one sample that was sequenced in a study of post-analysis software for immune sequencing data (dated by TCRdb to about 2015). Their specific antigens are unknown. On the study overall, not on this receptor specifically: Patients showed significantly higher frequencies than controls for several TRBV segments, among them TRBV5-6, TRBV5-1 and TRBV20-1.

The library was made by PCR. Sequencing instrument: Illumina HiSeq 2500. To reduce PCR and sequencing biases, unique molecular identifiers were built into the TCR beta cDNA libraries. TCRdb itself trimmed the public reads at Q25 with fastp, ran MiXCR and retained productive beta chains. Records with the same CDR3 protein are collapsed into one entry carrying the most frequent genes and DNA. The sample yields 500,000 to 600,000 distinct CDR3 sequences; roughly two fifths were counted once. The ten largest account for 1.5% to 2% of the sample. The material sequenced was blood. All receptors derive from a girl aged 10-17 years with multiple sclerosis.

The chain uses TRBV7-9 and TRBJ1-2; the D gene is possibly TRBD1 (6 bases). The germline V gene has CDR1 SEHNR and CDR2 FQNEAQ (reference sequence). This CDR3 comprises 14 residues. Trimming pared 0 bases from V and 8 bases from J, leaving 13 bases between. The CDR3 region has the DNA TGTGCCAGCAGCTTAGCCGAAAGGGGGGACGGCTACACCTTC. Its protein product is CASSLAERGDGYTF.

The CDR3: CASSPDRGFLNYGYTF. CDR3 in DNA: TGCGCCAGCAGCCCTGACAGGGGCTTTCTTAACTATGGCTACACCTTC. The J gene is TRBJ1-2, the V gene TRBV5-1; 8 bases map to TRBD1. This CDR3 has 16 residues. With 4 bases clipped from V and 1 base from J, the junction kept 9 bases outside the gene matches. Germline V CDR1 and CDR2: SGHRS, YFSETQ.

This clonotype came up a few times. This sequence joins TRBV27 and TRBJ2-7; weak D call: TRBD1 (5 bases). There are 15 residues in the CDR3. Germline CDR1 reads MNHEY; CDR2 reads SMNVEV (reference sequence). V lost 3 bases, J lost 3 bases, and 15 bases lay in between. The CDR3, as DNA: TGTGCCAGCAGTTTCGGCGCAGGGTTGATCTACGAGCAGTACTTC. Its translation is CASSFGAGLIYEQYF.

CDR3 coding DNA: TGTGCCAGCAGGCCCGGGACTAACAATGAGCAGTTCTTC. It yields the protein CASRPGTNNEQFF. This sequence joins TRBV12-3 or TRBV12-4 and TRBJ2-1; 7 positions agree with TRBD2. V trimming: 6 bases; J trimming: 5 bases; junction bases outside the gene matches: 4. The CDR3 consists of 13 residues.

Concerning this clonotype itself: Mismatch with germline at one junction end may stem from a read error. CDR3 coding DNA: TGTGCCTGCAGTTCCACTAGCGAGCGCTCCTACAATGAGCAGTTCTTC. Translating it yields CACSSTSERSYNEQFF. V and J are TRBV12-3 or TRBV12-4 and TRBJ2-1; the match to TRBD2 covers 7 bases. The CDR3 is made up of 16 amino acids.

The V gene is TRBV2, the J gene TRBJ2-5, with a possible D match to TRBD1 (6 bases). The J call could be wrong; TRBJ2-7 is a better fit for the DNA end. This CDR3 has 16 amino acids. CDR1 is SNHLY and CDR2 is FYNNEI in the germline V gene. The CDR3 loop reads CASSGSGQLGSYEQYF. The CDR3 DNA reads as TGTGCCAGCAGTGGATCGGGACAATTGGGTTCCTACGAGCAGTACTTC.

The gene calls are TRBV2 and TRBJ1-3; D is uncertain. This CDR3 is 14 amino acids long. Germline CDR1 SNHLY, CDR2 FYNNEI. Trimming removed 7 bases from V and 0 bases from J, with 10 bases in between. The CDR3 region has the DNA TGTGCCAGCACGCTTTCCCGCTCTGGAAACACCATATATTTT. It is translated as CASTLSRSGNTIYF.

The V call is TRBV19, the J call TRBJ2-7; D is possibly TRBD2 (6 bases). Looked up from germline, CDR1 is LNHDA and CDR2 is SQIVND (reference sequence). The CDR3 loop spans 13 amino acids. The V and J ends lost 7 bases and 3 bases respectively, with 13 bases between them. CDR3 bases: TGTGCCAGTACGACCACCGGGGGCTACGAGCAGTACTTC. This encodes CASTTTGGYEQYF.